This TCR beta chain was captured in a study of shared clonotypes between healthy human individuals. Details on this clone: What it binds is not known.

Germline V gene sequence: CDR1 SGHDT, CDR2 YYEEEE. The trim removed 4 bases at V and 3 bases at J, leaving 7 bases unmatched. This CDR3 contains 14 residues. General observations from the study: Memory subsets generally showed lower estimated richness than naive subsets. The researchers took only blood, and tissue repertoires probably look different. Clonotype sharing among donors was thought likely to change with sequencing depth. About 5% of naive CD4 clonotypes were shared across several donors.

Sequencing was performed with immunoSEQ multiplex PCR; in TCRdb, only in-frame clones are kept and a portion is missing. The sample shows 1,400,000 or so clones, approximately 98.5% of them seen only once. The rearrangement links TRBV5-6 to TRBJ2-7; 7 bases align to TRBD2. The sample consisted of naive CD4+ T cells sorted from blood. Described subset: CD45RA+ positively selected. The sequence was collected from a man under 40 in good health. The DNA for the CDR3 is TGTGCCAGCAGCCGGGGGGAGGTCATCTACGAGCAGTACTTC. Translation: CASSRGEVIYEQYF.